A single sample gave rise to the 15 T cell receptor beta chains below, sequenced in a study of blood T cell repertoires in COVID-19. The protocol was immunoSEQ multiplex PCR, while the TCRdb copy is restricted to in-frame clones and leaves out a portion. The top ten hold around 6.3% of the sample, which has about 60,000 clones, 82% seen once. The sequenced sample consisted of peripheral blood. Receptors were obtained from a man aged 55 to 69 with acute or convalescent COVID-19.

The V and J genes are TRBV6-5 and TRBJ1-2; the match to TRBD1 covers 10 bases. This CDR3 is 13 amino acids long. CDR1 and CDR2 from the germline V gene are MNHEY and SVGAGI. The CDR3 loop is CAISRGQGSGYTF. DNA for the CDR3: TGTGCAATTTCCCGGGGACAGGGGTCTGGCTACACCTTC.

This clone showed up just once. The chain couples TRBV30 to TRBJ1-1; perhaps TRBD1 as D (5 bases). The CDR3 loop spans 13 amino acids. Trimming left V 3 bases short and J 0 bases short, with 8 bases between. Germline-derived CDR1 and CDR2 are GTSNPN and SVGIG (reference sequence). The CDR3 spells CAWRPQVNTEAFF. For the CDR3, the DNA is TGTGCCTGGAGACCACAGGTGAACACTGAAGCTTTCTTT.

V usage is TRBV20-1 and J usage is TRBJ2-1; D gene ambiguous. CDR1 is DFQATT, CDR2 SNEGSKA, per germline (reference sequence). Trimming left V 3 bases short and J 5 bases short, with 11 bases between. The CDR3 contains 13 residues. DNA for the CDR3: TGCAGTGCTAGTACCGGGTCCAACAATGAGCAGTTCTTC. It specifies CSASTGSNNEQFF.

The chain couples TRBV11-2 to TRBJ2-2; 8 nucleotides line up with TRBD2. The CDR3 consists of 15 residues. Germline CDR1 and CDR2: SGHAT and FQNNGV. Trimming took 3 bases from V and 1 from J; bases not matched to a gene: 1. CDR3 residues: CASSLTSVNTGELFF. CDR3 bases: TGTGCCAGCAGCTTGACTAGCGTGAACACCGGGGAGCTGTTTTTT. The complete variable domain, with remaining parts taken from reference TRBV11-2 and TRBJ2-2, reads EAGVAQSPRYKIIEKRQSVAFWCNPISGHATLYWYQQILGQGPKLLIQFQNNGVVDDSQLPKDRFSAERLKGVDSTLKIQPAKLEDSAVYLCASSLTSVNTGELFFGEGSRLTVL.

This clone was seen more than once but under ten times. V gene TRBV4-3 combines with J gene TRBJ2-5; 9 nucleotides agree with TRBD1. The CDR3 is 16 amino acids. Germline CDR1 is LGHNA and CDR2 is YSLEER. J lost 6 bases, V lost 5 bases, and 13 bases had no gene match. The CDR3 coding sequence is TGCGCCAGCAGCGCGTCCTCCGGGACAGGGAGAAAGACCCAGTACTTC. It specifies CASSASSGTGRKTQYF.

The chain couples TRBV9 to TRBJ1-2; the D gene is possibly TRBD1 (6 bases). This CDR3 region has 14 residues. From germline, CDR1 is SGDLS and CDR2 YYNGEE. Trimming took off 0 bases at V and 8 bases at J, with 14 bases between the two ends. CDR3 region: CASSVEQGFRGYTF. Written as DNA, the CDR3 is TGTGCCAGCAGCGTAGAACAGGGATTTAGGGGCTACACCTTC.

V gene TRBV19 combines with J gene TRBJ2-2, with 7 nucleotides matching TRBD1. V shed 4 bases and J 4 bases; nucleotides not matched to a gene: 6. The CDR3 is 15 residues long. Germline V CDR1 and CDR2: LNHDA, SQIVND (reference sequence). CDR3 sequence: CASSTGRGFTGELFF. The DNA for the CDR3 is TGTGCCAGTAGTACGGGCAGGGGGTTCACCGGGGAGCTGTTTTTT.

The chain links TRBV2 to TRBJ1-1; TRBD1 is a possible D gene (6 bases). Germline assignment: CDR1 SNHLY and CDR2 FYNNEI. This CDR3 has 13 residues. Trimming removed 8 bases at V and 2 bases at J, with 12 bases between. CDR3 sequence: CASRTERNTEAFF. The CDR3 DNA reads TGTGCCAGCCGGACAGAACGTAACACTGAAGCTTTCTTT.

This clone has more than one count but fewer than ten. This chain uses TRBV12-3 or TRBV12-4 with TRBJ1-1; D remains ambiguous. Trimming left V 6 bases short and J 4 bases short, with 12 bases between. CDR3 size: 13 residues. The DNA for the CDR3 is TGTGCCAGCAGCGCCGAACATTTCACTGAAGCTTTCTTT. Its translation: CASSAEHFTEAFF.

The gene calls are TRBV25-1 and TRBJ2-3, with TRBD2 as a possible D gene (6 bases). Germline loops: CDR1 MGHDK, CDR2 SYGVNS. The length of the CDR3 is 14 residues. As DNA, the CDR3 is TGTGCAGCGGGTGAGCCAACCCGCACAGATACGCAGTATTTT. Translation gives CAAGEPTRTDTQYF. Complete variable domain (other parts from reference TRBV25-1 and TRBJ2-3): EADIYQTPRYLVIGTGKKITLECSQTMGHDKMYWYQQDPGMELHLIHYSYGVNSTEKGDLSSESTVSRIRTEHFPLTLESARPSHTSQYLCAAGEPTRTDTQYFGPGTRLTVL.

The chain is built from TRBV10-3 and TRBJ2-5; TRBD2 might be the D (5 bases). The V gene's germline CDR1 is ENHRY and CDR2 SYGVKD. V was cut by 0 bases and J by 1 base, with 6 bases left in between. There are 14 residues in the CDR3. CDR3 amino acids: CAISESGSQETQYF. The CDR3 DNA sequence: TGTGCCATCAGTGAGTCAGGGAGCCAAGAGACCCAGTACTTC.

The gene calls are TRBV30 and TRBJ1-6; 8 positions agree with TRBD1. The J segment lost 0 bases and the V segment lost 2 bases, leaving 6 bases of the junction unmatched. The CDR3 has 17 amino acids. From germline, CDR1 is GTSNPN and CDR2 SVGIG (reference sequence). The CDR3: CAWSSGGTSSYNSPLHF. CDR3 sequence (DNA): TGTGCCTGGAGTTCAGGGGGCACTAGCTCCTATAATTCACCCCTCCACTTT.

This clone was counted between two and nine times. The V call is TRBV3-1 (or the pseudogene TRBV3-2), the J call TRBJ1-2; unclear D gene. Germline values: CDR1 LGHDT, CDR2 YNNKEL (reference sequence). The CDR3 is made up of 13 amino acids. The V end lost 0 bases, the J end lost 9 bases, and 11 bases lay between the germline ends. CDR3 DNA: TGTGCCAGCAGCCAAGATCTCGGCGGGAGCTACACCTTC. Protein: CASSQDLGGSYTF.

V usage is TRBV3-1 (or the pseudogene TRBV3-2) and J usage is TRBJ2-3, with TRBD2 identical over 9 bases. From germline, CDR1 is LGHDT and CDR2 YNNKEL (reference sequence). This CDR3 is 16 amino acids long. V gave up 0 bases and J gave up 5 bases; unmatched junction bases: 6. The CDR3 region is CASSQEMAGGQDTQYF. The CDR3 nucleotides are TGTGCCAGCAGCCAAGAGATGGCGGGGGGGCAAGATACGCAGTATTTT.

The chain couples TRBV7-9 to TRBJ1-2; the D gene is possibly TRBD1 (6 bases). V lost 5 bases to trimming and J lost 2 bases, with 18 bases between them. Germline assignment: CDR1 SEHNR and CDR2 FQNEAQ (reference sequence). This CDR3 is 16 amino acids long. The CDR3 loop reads CASSRPQRDRNYGYTF. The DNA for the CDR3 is TGTGCCAGCAGCAGACCACAACGAGACAGGAACTATGGCTACACCTTC.